This record covers a single TCR beta chain. Its antigen is currently unknown. cDNA carried unique molecular identifiers, and a universal primer site was added by template switching. TCRdb passed the 5' RACE reads through MiXCR, listing each CDR3 protein once. The sample shows 1.5 million to 2 million distinct CDR3 sequences, roughly a third of them seen only once. The data stem from a study of identical twins. This CDR3 is built from 17 residues. CDR1 and CDR2 from the germline V gene are SGHRS and YFSETQ. V dropped 0 bases and J dropped 7; count of bases not matched to a gene: 11. Each donor was a healthy Caucasian. Study-wide results and limits: Within monozygotic twins, out-of-frame TCR alpha sharing was underestimated by the models. Excess twin sharing in beta out-of-frame sequences was weaker.

The TCR sequence derives from a newborn girl in good health. The sequenced material came from cord blood. The rearrangement uses TRBV5-1 and TRBJ2-1, with TRBD2 identical over 9 bases. The CDR3 is CASSLGGSGSMGNEQFF. The CDR3 DNA follows: TGCGCCAGCAGCTTGGGGGGTAGCGGGAGTATGGGAAATGAGCAGTTCTTC.